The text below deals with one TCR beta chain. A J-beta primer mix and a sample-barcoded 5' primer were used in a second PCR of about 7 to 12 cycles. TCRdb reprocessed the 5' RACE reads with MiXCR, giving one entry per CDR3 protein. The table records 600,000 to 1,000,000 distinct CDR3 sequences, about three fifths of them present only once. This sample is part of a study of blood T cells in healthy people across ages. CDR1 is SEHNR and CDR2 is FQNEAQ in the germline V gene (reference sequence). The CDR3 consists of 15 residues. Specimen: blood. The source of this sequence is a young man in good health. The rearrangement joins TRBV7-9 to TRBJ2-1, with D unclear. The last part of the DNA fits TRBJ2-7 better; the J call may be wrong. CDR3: CASRPTGHSYNEQYF. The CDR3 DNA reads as TGTGCCAGCAGACCTACTGGCCACTCCTACAATGAGCAGTACTTC.